The rows below give T cell receptor beta chains drawn from one sample of a study of PD-1 blockade in classical Hodgkin lymphoma. Profiled with immunoSEQ multiplex PCR; TCRdb holds only in-frame clones, not every one. The sample yields roughly 23,000 clones, about three quarters seen once. The sequenced sample was peripheral blood mononuclear cells (PBMCs), obtained at baseline. The receptors come from a human donor with classical Hodgkin lymphoma. CDR3s include the opening cysteine and the closing phenylalanine or tryptophan. Fields, in order: D gene, V gene, clone size, J gene, CDR3 protein, CDR3 DNA. A D gene is named only where the DNA matches it firmly. Expanded clones are given a class, and other clones once, few, many or no size at all.

TRBD1	TRBV4-1	.	TRBJ1-5	CASSQAATGVGQPQHF	TGCGCCAGCAGCCAAGCAGCGACAGGGGTAGGTCAGCCCCAGCATTTT
.	TRBV6-5	once	TRBJ1-1	CASSYSITATEAFF	TGTGCCAGCAGTTACTCTATAACAGCCACTGAAGCTTTCTTT
.	TRBV19	.	TRBJ1-5	CASSIVTPTQSNQPQHF	TGTGCCAGTAGTATAGTGACGCCCACGCAAAGCAATCAGCCCCAGCATTTT
.	TRBV29-1	.	TRBJ2-7	CSVQDLGSPYEQYF	TGCAGCGTCCAGGATCTGGGGTCCCCCTACGAGCAGTACTTC
.	TRBV14	.	TRBJ2-2	CASSQVLGGTELFF	TGTGCCAGCAGCCAAGTCCTTGGGGGAACGGAGCTGTTTTTT
.	TRBV4-3	.	TRBJ1-1	CASSQGLGGLDTEAFF	TGCGCCAGCAGCCAAGGCCTGGGGGGGTTGGACACTGAAGCTTTCTTT
.	TRBV28	.	TRBJ2-7	CASSFRTIVGSYREQYF	TGTGCCAGCAGTTTTCGGACTATCGTAGGTTCCTATCGCGAGCAGTACTTC
.	TRBV28	.	TRBJ1-5	CASSLHRGGGNQPQHF	TGTGCCAGCAGTTTACATCGAGGGGGGGGCAATCAGCCCCAGCATTTT
.	TRBV15	few	TRBJ1-2	CATSRDLAQYGYTF	TGTGCCACCAGCAGAGATTTGGCGCAGTATGGCTACACCTTC
.	TRBV5-8	.	TRBJ1-5	CASSFYQQGQPQHF	TGTGCCAGCAGCTTCTACCAACAGGGCCAGCCCCAGCATTTT
TRBD2	TRBV5-4	once	TRBJ2-5	CASSEPSGGAEETQYF	TGTGCCAGCAGCGAACCTAGCGGGGGGGCCGAGGAGACCCAGTACTTC
TRBD1	TRBV27	few	TRBJ2-7	CASSFPFYGTGGYEQYF	TGTGCCAGCAGTTTCCCTTTCTACGGGACAGGGGGGTACGAGCAGTACTTC
.	TRBV9	.	TRBJ2-1	CASSVSRLDNEQFF	TGTGCCAGCAGCGTCTCAAGACTTGACAATGAGCAGTTCTTC
.	TRBV10-3	.	TRBJ2-7	CATRGGTPDEQYF	TGTGCCACCCGTGGAGGTACCCCCGACGAGCAGTACTTC
.	TRBV9	.	TRBJ1-3	CASSAGTSGNTIYF	TGTGCCAGCAGCGCCGGGACCTCTGGAAACACCATATATTTT
TRBD1	TRBV27	.	TRBJ1-5	CASSLRPPGGGGPQHF	TGTGCCAGCAGTTTACGTCCTCCAGGGGGCGGTGGGCCCCAGCATTTT
.	TRBV30	few	TRBJ1-2	CAWSVDGYTF	TGTGCCTGGAGTGTTGATGGCTACACCTTC
.	TRBV25-1	.	TRBJ2-1	CASSEFYNEQFF	TGTGCCAGCAGTGAATTCTACAATGAGCAGTTCTTC
TRBD1	TRBV27	.	TRBJ1-5	CASSQGGNQPQHF	TGTGCCAGCTCGCAGGGGGGCAATCAGCCCCAGCATTTT
TRBD2	TRBV6-6	.	TRBJ2-3	CASSVGGAGPDTQYF	TGTGCCAGCAGTGTGGGAGGGGCTGGGCCAGATACGCAGTATTTT
.	TRBV15	.	TRBJ2-7	CATSRDHYEQYF	TGTGCCACCAGCAGAGATCACTACGAGCAGTACTTC
.	TRBV2	.	TRBJ1-4	CASRQGFGIGKLFF	TGTGCCAGCAGGCAGGGGTTCGGTATCGGAAAACTGTTTTTT
TRBD2	TRBV2	few	TRBJ2-7	CASSEALAGALEQYF	TGTGCCAGCAGTGAAGCACTAGCGGGAGCTCTCGAGCAGTACTTC
.	TRBV7-9	.	TRBJ2-1	CASSLGTGSFSYNEQFF	TGTGCCAGCAGCTTAGGAACAGGTAGCTTCTCCTACAATGAGCAGTTCTTC
.	TRBV6-6	.	TRBJ2-7	CASSYRGGQYF	TGTGCCAGCAGTTACAGGGGGGGGCAGTACTTC
.	TRBV6-4	.	TRBJ2-2	CASSDGRGGTGELFF	TGTGCCAGCAGTGACGGGCGGGGTGGCACCGGGGAGCTGTTTTTT
TRBD2	TRBV5-1	.	TRBJ2-7	CASSRGGPVEQYF	TGCGCCAGCAGCCGGGGAGGGCCGGTGGAGCAGTACTTC
.	TRBV6-6	few	TRBJ2-1	CASSYGNEQFF	TGTGCCAGCAGTTATGGCAATGAGCAGTTCTTC
TRBD1	TRBV6-6	once	TRBJ1-5	CASSYNRQGDQPQHF	TGTGCCAGCAGTTACAATCGACAGGGGGACCAGCCCCAGCATTTT
.	TRBV6-5	.	TRBJ1-5	CASSYSVDQPQHF	TGTGCCAGCAGTTACTCGGTGGACCAGCCCCAGCATTTT
.	TRBV7-9	.	TRBJ2-2	CASSLRRTAGTGELFF	TGTGCCAGCAGCTTAAGGCGGACAGCGGGCACCGGGGAGCTGTTTTTT
TRBD2	TRBV30	few	TRBJ2-2	CAWGQMLAGRTGELFF	TGTGCCTGGGGGCAGATGCTAGCGGGCCGCACCGGGGAGCTGTTTTTT
.	TRBV7-9	.	TRBJ2-7	CASSSRTAGYEQYF	TGTGCCAGCAGCTCGAGGACAGCCGGCTACGAGCAGTACTTC
.	TRBV7-9	.	TRBJ2-1	CASSLVQGSGVSSYNEQFF	TGTGCCAGCAGCTTAGTACAGGGTTCGGGTGTAAGCTCCTACAATGAGCAGTTCTTC
.	TRBV9	few	TRBJ2-1	CASSVSQGRGTEQFF	TGTGCCAGCAGCGTATCCCAGGGCCGGGGTACTGAGCAGTTCTTC
TRBD1	TRBV7-2	.	TRBJ1-5	CASSKTGVTFNQPQHF	TGTGCCAGCAGCAAAACAGGGGTCACATTCAATCAGCCCCAGCATTTT
TRBD2	TRBV7-9	.	TRBJ2-3	CASSLGGTSGSKRPDTQYF	TGTGCCAGCAGCTTAGGCGGGACTAGCGGGAGTAAGCGGCCCGATACGCAGTATTTT
.	TRBV6-1	.	TRBJ1-2	CASGSGVRGYTF	TGTGCCAGCGGTTCAGGGGTGAGAGGCTACACCTTC
.	TRBV6-1	.	TRBJ1-2	CASKSTGPFYGYTF	TGTGCCAGCAAATCGACAGGCCCATTCTATGGCTACACCTTC
TRBD1	TRBV29-1	.	TRBJ2-7	CSVEGIWGQGSGEQYF	TGCAGCGTTGAAGGGATCTGGGGACAGGGCTCGGGTGAGCAGTACTTC
TRBD2	TRBV29-1	once	TRBJ2-1	CSVATGGPYEQFF	TGCAGCGTTGCAACGGGGGGGCCTTACGAGCAGTTCTTC
.	TRBV28	.	TRBJ1-1	CASSLDPGDTEAFF	TGTGCCAGCAGTTTGGACCCCGGTGACACTGAAGCTTTCTTT
TRBD2	TRBV5-1	.	TRBJ2-1	CASSLEAGGLINYNEQFF	TGCGCCAGCAGCTTGGAGGCGGGGGGGCTCATAAACTACAATGAGCAGTTCTTC
.	TRBV29-1	.	TRBJ2-5	CSVEDPSARYQETQYF	TGCAGCGTTGAAGATCCTAGCGCAAGGTACCAAGAGACCCAGTACTTC
TRBD1	TRBV19	.	TRBJ1-1	CASRRGRMGNTEAFF	TGTGCCAGTAGGAGGGGGCGCATGGGGAACACTGAAGCTTTCTTT
.	TRBV7-9	few	TRBJ2-1	CASSSPSGRGGVNEQFF	TGTGCCAGCAGCTCCCCGTCGGGGAGGGGGGGAGTGAATGAGCAGTTCTTC
.	TRBV15	.	TRBJ1-5	CATSRPTGPNQPQHF	TGTGCCACCAGCAGACCGACAGGCCCCAATCAGCCCCAGCATTTT
.	TRBV19	.	TRBJ1-3	CASSEGARSGNTIYF	TGTGCCAGTAGCGAAGGGGCCCGCTCTGGAAACACCATATATTTT
.	TRBV6-1	.	TRBJ2-2	CASSETRTGELFF	TGTGCCAGCAGTGAAACGCGGACCGGGGAGCTGTTTTTT
.	TRBV29-1	.	TRBJ1-4	CSARGAGFATNEKLFF	TGCAGCGCCCGAGGGGCAGGCTTTGCAACTAATGAAAAACTGTTTTTT
.	TRBV7-9	medium-sized	TRBJ2-5	CASSPDYAQGHRQETQYF	TGTGCCAGCAGCCCAGATTATGCCCAGGGACACCGCCAAGAGACCCAGTACTTC
TRBD1	TRBV5-1	.	TRBJ2-1	CASSLAGTGVDEQFF	TGCGCCAGCAGCTTGGCAGGGACAGGGGTCGATGAGCAGTTCTTC
.	TRBV5-6	few	TRBJ2-1	CASSLDVGATYNEQFF	TGTGCCAGCAGCTTGGACGTGGGAGCCACCTACAATGAGCAGTTCTTC
.	TRBV19	once	TRBJ2-3	CASSILGVAADTQYF	TGTGCCAGTAGTATTTTAGGGGTTGCGGCAGATACGCAGTATTTT
.	TRBV1	.	TRBJ2-5	CTSSQESGLALETQYF	TGCACCAGCAGCCAAGAATCGGGACTAGCCCTGGAGACCCAGTACTTC
.	TRBV20-1	.	TRBJ1-1	CSARDIPEAFF	TGCAGTGCTAGAGATATACCTGAAGCTTTCTTT
.	TRBV6-5	few	TRBJ1-2	CASSLSITNYGYTF	TGTGCCAGCAGCCTGTCCATCACTAACTATGGCTACACCTTC